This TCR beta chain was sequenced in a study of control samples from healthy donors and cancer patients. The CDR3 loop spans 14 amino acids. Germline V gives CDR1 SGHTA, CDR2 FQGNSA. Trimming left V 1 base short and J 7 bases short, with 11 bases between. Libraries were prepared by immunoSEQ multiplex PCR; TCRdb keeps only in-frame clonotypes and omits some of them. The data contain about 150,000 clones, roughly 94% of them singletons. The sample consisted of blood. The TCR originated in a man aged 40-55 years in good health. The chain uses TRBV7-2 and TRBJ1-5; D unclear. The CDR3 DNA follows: TGTGCCAGCAGCTTAGATTCCCCCGGCCAGCCCCAGCATTTT. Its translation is CASSLDSPGQPQHF.